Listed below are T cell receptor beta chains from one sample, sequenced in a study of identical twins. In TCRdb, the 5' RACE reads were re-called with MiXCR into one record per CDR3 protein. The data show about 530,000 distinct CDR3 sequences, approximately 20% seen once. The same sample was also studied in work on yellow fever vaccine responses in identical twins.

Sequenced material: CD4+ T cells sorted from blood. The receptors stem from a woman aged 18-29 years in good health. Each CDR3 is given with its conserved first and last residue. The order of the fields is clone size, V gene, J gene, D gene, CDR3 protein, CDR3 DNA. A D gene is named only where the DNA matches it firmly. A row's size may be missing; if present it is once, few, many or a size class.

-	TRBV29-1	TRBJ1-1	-	CSVRHNTEAFF	TGCAGCGTTCGTCACAACACTGAAGCTTTCTTT
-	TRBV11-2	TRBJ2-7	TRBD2	CASSPTSGSWYEQYF	TGTGCCAGCAGCCCGACTAGCGGGAGCTGGTACGAGCAGTACTTC
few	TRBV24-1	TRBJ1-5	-	CATSDGHLPQHF	TGTGCCACCAGTGACGGCCACCTCCCCCAGCATTTT
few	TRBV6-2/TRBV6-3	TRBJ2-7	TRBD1	CASGWTGINEQYF	TGTGCCAGCGGGTGGACAGGGATTAACGAGCAGTACTTC
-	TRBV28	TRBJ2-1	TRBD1	CASSIITGASSYNEQFF	TGTGCCAGCAGTATAATAACAGGGGCTAGCTCCTACAATGAGCAGTTCTTC
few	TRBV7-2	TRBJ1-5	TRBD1	CASSLGGGQGNQPQHF	TGTGCCAGCAGCTTAGGGGGGGGACAGGGCAATCAGCCCCAGCATTTT
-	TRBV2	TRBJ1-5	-	CASQSTYPSSQHF	TGTGCCAGCCAGAGCACCTATCCCTCGTCCCAGCATTTT
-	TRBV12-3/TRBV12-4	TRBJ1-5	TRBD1	CASSATGGMRPQHF	TGTGCCAGCAGTGCCACAGGGGGCATGCGGCCCCAGCATTTT
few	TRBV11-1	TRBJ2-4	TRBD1	CASSPGGRDTSPWVKNIQYF	TGTGCCAGCAGCCCAGGGGGCCGGGACACCAGCCCCTGGGTCAAAAACATTCAGTACTTC
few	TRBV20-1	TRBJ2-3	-	CSAREGTTDTQYF	TGCAGTGCTAGAGAGGGCACCACAGATACGCAGTATTTT
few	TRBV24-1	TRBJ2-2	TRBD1	CATSDRDRVTGELFF	TGTGCCACCAGTGACCGGGACAGGGTCACCGGGGAGCTGTTTTTT
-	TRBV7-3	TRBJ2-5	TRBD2	CASSLGLAGEETQYF	TGTGCCAGCAGCTTAGGACTAGCGGGGGAAGAGACCCAGTACTTC
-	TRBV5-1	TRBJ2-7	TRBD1	CASSISGTDSYEQYF	TGCGCCAGCAGCATCTCCGGGACAGACTCCTACGAGCAGTACTTC